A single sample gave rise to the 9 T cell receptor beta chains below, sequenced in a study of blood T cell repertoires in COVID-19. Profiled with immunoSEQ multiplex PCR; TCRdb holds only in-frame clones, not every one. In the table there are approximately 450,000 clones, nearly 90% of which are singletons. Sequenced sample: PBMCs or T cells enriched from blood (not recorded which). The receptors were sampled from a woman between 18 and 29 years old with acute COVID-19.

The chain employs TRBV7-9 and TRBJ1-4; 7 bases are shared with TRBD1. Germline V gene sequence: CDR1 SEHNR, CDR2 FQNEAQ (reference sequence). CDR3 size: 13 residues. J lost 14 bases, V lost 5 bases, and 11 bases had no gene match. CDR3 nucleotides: TGTGCCAGCAGCCTACAGGGGCGCACTACTCTGTTTTTT. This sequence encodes CASSLQGRTTLFF. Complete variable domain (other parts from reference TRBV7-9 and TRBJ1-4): DTGVSQNPRHKITKRGQNVTFRCDPISEHNRLYWYRQTLGQGPEFLTYFQNEAQLEKSRLLSDRFSAERPKGSFSTLEIQRTEQGDSAMYLCASSLQGRTTLFFGSGTQLSVL.

CDR3 sequence reads: CASSHISGVSTDTQYF. The CDR3 region has the DNA TGTGCCAGCAGCCACATAAGCGGGGTTAGCACAGATACGCAGTATTTT. This chain uses TRBV14 with TRBJ2-3; 7 bases align to TRBD2. The germline V gene encodes CDR1 SGHDN and CDR2 FVKESK. The CDR3 runs to 16 residues. The ends lost 3 bases at V and 0 bases at J; junction bases unmatched: 6.

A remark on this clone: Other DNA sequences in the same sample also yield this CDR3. The CDR3 DNA follows: TGTGCCAGCAGTTGGGGCTTGAACACTGAAGCTTTCTTT. Its translation is CASSWGLNTEAFF. The chain carries TRBV27 and TRBJ1-1, with a tentative D call TRBD1 (5 bases). V lost 4 bases and J 0 bases, leaving 6 bases between the germline ends. In germline, CDR1 is MNHEY, CDR2 SMNVEV (reference sequence). The CDR3 covers 13 residues.

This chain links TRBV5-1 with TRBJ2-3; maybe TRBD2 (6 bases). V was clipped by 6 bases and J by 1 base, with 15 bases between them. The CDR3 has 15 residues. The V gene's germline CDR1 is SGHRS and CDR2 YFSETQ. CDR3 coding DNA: TGCGCCAGCACCCCCGTAGGAGGGGGCACAGATACGCAGTATTTT. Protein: CASTPVGGGTDTQYF.

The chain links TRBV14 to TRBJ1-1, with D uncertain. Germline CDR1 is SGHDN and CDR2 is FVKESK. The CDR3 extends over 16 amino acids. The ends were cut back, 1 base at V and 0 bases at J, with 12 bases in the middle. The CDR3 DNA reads TGTGCCAGCAGCCAAGGACCAACAGACATGAACACTGAAGCTTTCTTT. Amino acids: CASSQGPTDMNTEAFF.

CDR3 coding DNA: TGTGCCAGCAGCTTAGTTCCGGGGTCCGAGCAGTACTTC. It translates to CASSLVPGSEQYF. This chain links TRBV7-2 with TRBJ2-7; a weak D match, TRBD2 (5 bases). Trimming left V 1 base short and J 6 bases short, with 10 bases between. The germline V gene has CDR1 SGHTA and CDR2 FQGNSA. The CDR3 is 13 amino acids.

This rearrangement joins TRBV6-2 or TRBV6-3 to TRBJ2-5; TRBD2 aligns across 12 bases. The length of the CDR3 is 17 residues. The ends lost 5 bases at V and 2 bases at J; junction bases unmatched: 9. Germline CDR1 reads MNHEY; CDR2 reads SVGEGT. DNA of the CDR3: TGTGCCAGCAGTCAACAGAGACTAGCGGGAGCACAAGAGACCCAGTACTTC. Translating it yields CASSQQRLAGAQETQYF.

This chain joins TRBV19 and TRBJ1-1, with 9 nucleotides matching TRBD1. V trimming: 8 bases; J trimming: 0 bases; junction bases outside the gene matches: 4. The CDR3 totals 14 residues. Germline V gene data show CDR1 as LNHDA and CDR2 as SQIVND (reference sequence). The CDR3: CASGGQGMNTEAFF. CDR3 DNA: TGTGCCAGTGGGGGACAGGGTATGAACACTGAAGCTTTCTTT.

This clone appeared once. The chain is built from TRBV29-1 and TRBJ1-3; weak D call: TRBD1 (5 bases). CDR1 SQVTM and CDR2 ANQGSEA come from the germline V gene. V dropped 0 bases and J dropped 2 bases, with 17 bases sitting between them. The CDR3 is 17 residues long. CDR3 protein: CSVEEQWGLIPGNTIYF. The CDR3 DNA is TGCAGCGTTGAAGAGCAATGGGGCCTTATTCCTGGAAACACCATATATTTT.